Shown below are 11 T cell receptor beta chains from a single sample sequenced in a study of blood T cell repertoires in COVID-19. TCRdb's copy holds only in-frame clones and misses some; the assay was immunoSEQ multiplex PCR. Of about 200,000 clones in the sample, around nine tenths are singletons; the top ten hold just over 0.7%. Sequencing was carried out using peripheral blood. The receptors here all came from a man aged 35 to 55 with acute or convalescent COVID-19.

A note on this clone: One end of the junction does not line up with germline, which may come from a read error. The chain couples TRBV7-7 to TRBJ2-1; 16 nucleotides agree with TRBD2. Germline V gene sequence: CDR1 SSHAT, CDR2 FNYEAQ (reference sequence). The CDR3 spans 17 residues. CDR3 region: CASTLLGLAGGQDEQFF. The CDR3 DNA reads TGTGCCAGCACCTTACTGGGACTAGCGGGGGGGCAGGATGAGCAGTTCTTC.

The chain uses TRBV7-6 and TRBJ2-1; possibly TRBD1 for D (7 bases). V was clipped by 4 bases and J by 1 base, with 11 bases between them. Germline V gives CDR1 SGHVS, CDR2 FNYEAQ. This CDR3 is 15 amino acids long. CDR3 sequence: CASSSGGSSYNEQFF. The CDR3 DNA reads TGTGCCAGCAGCTCAGGGGGGAGTTCCTACAATGAGCAGTTCTTC.

The DNA of the CDR3 is TGTGCCAGCAGCATCAAGGGGTCTGGAAACACCATATATTTT. Protein: CASSIKGSGNTIYF. The V and J genes are TRBV3-1 (or the pseudogene TRBV3-2) and TRBJ1-3; tentatively, D is TRBD1 (5 bases). Germline loops: CDR1 LGHDT, CDR2 YNNKEL (reference sequence). The CDR3 length is 14 residues. Trimming left V 5 bases short and J 1 base short, with 9 bases between.

V is TRBV5-8 and J is TRBJ2-3; 8 bases match TRBD2. The CDR3 runs 16 residues. Germline V gene sequence: CDR1 SGHTS, CDR2 YDEGEE. V lost 4 bases to trimming and J lost 0 bases; unmatched junction nucleotides: 7. The CDR3 sequence: CASSGRGALSTDTQYF. The CDR3 coding sequence is TGTGCCAGCAGCGGGCGGGGGGCGCTCAGCACAGATACGCAGTATTTT. Based on the CDR3 plus reference TRBV5-8 and TRBJ2-3, the full variable domain is EAGVTQSPTHLIKTRGQQATLRCSPISGHTSVYWYQQALGLGLQFLLWYDEGEERNRGNFPPRFSGRQFPNYSSELNVNALELEDSALYLCASSGRGALSTDTQYFGPGTRLTVL.

This chain uses TRBV5-4 with TRBJ1-3, with 7 bases aligning to TRBD1. V trimming: 0 bases; J trimming: 8 bases; junction bases outside the gene matches: 8. The germline CDR1 and CDR2 sequences are SGHNT and YYREEE (reference sequence). The CDR3 covers 15 residues. As DNA, the CDR3 is TGTGCCAGCAGCTTGGGGTCAGGGGGTATTGACACCATATATTTT. As protein: CASSLGSGGIDTIYF.

This rearrangement joins TRBV28 to TRBJ2-1; 10 bases fit TRBD2. This CDR3 is 13 amino acids long. V was pared by 5 bases and J by 10 bases, with 5 bases of the junction left unmatched. Germline CDR1 reads MDHEN; CDR2 reads SYDVKM. The CDR3 DNA reads as TGTGCCAGCAGTCCTAGCGGGAGCATAGAGCAGTTCTTC. Its protein product is CASSPSGSIEQFF.

V gene TRBV9 combines with J gene TRBJ1-1; a possible D gene is TRBD1 (6 bases). CDR3 length equals 17 residues. Germline V gene sequence: CDR1 SGDLS, CDR2 YYNGEE. V dropped 0 bases and J dropped 1 base, with 16 bases sitting between them. This CDR3 is CASSVGGGNFENTEAFF. In DNA, the CDR3 is TGTGCCAGCAGCGTAGGAGGGGGTAACTTTGAGAACACTGAAGCTTTCTTT.

The genes are TRBV11-2 and TRBJ1-2; the D gene is possibly TRBD1 (5 bases). Trimming took 1 base from V and 0 from J, leaving 21 bases between them. The CDR3 covers 19 residues. From germline, CDR1 is SGHAT and CDR2 FQNNGV. CDR3 region: CASSLGHVSGGDTNYGYTF. The CDR3 nucleotides are TGTGCCAGCAGCTTAGGGCACGTTTCGGGGGGAGATACTAACTATGGCTACACCTTC.

The gene calls are TRBV13 and TRBJ1-6; 9 bases agree with TRBD1. Germline V gene lookup returns CDR1 PRHDT and CDR2 FYEKMQ (reference sequence). V lost 4 bases, J lost 9 bases, and 4 bases stayed unmatched. The CDR3 is 14 residues long. This CDR3 reads CASSWGQGGSPLHF. Written as DNA, the CDR3 is TGTGCCAGCAGCTGGGGACAGGGTGGTTCACCCCTCCACTTT.

This chain connects TRBV6-2 or TRBV6-3 to TRBJ2-7; the match to TRBD2 covers 9 bases. The CDR3 contains 16 residues. Germline lookup yields CDR1 MNHEY and CDR2 SVGEGT. V was pared by 5 bases and J by 0 bases, with 8 bases of the junction left unmatched. The CDR3 sequence: CASSVLSSGISYEQYF. Here the CDR3 DNA reads TGTGCCAGCAGTGTGCTCTCTAGCGGGATCTCCTACGAGCAGTACTTC.

J is TRBJ2-1 and V is TRBV7-2; D ambiguous. Germline V gene sequence: CDR1 SGHTA, CDR2 FQGNSA. This CDR3 is built from 14 residues. Trimming took off 5 bases at V and 0 bases at J, with 8 bases between the two ends. The CDR3 reads CASSPLSSYNEQFF. CDR3 sequence (DNA): TGTGCCAGCAGCCCCCTCAGCTCCTACAATGAGCAGTTCTTC.